A selection of T cell receptor beta chains follows, all from one sample in a study of blood T cell repertoires in COVID-19. TCRdb's table, derived via immunoSEQ multiplex PCR, lists solely in-frame clones and lacks some. The sample includes roughly 100,000 clones, about 78% of them seen just once. The source material was peripheral blood. These TCRs come from a man in his sixties with active or convalescent COVID-19. The CDR3 runs from the conserved cysteine through the conserved F or W. A D gene is named only where the DNA matches it firmly. Clone size is not always given. Where it is, it says once, few, many or a class for expanded clones.

V gene	clone size	J gene	D gene	CDR3 length	CDR3 protein	CDR3 DNA
TRBV18	-	TRBJ2-1	-	17	CASSPQTRRGGYNEQFF	TGTGCCAGCTCACCTCAAACTCGGCGGGGAGGCTACAATGAGCAGTTCTTC
TRBV4-2	-	TRBJ2-1	-	12	CASSQIAYEQFF	TGTGCCAGCAGCCAAATAGCCTATGAGCAGTTCTTC
TRBV10-3	once	TRBJ2-1	TRBD1	14	CAISEGGAYNEQFF	TGTGCCATCAGTGAAGGGGGCGCCTACAATGAGCAGTTCTTC
TRBV5-4	-	TRBJ2-7	-	14	CASSERTYLDEQYF	TGTGCCAGCAGCGAACGGACTTACCTGGACGAGCAGTACTTC
TRBV29-1	-	TRBJ2-3	-	11	CSVEVTDTQYF	TGCAGCGTTGAAGTAACAGATACGCAGTATTTT
TRBV28	-	TRBJ2-5	-	13	CASTPGRGETQYF	TGTGCCAGCACCCCCGGCCGGGGGGAGACCCAGTACTTC
TRBV7-2	-	TRBJ2-2	TRBD2	15	CASSFGGRYSGELFF	TGTGCCAGCAGCTTTGGCGGGAGGTACTCCGGGGAGCTGTTTTTT
TRBV18	once	TRBJ2-7	TRBD1	13	CASSPDRVGEQYF	TGTGCCAGCTCACCAGACAGGGTTGGCGAGCAGTACTTC
TRBV10-3	-	TRBJ2-1	TRBD2	13	CAISLAGGNEQFF	TGTGCCATTTCCTTGGCGGGAGGCAATGAGCAGTTCTTC
TRBV10-3	-	TRBJ2-7	-	14	CAISVTGTLYEQYF	TGTGCCATCAGTGTAACAGGGACCCTCTACGAGCAGTACTTC
TRBV10-3	few	TRBJ2-5	TRBD1	16	CAISESFVTGGETQYF	TGTGCCATCAGTGAGTCTTTTGTGACAGGGGGAGAGACCCAGTACTTC
TRBV18	-	TRBJ2-2	-	15	CASSPGGTNTGELFF	TGTGCCAGCTCACCGGGCGGGACGAACACCGGGGAGCTGTTTTTT
TRBV19	-	TRBJ2-2	-	13	CASRLQGTGELFF	TGTGCCAGTAGACTTCAGGGAACCGGGGAGCTGTTTTTT
TRBV7-2	-	TRBJ2-5	TRBD1	14	CASSLQTGGETQYF	TGTGCCAGCAGCCTGCAGACAGGGGGAGAGACCCAGTACTTC
TRBV24-1	-	TRBJ2-7	TRBD1	16	CATSDTAGTGTYEQYF	TGTGCCACCAGTGATACGGCCGGGACAGGGACCTACGAGCAGTACTTC
TRBV3-1/TRBV3-2	-	TRBJ2-1	TRBD2	15	CASSQDLTGGDEQFF	TGTGCCAGCAGCCAAGATTTGACTGGGGGGGATGAGCAGTTCTTC
TRBV5-1	-	TRBJ2-5	TRBD2	14	CASSSGRAEETQYF	TGCGCCAGCAGCAGTGGGAGGGCCGAGGAGACCCAGTACTTC
TRBV12-3/TRBV12-4	medium-sized	TRBJ1-6	-	13	CASSISYNSPLHF	TGTGCCAGCAGTATTTCTTATAATTCACCCCTCCACTTT
TRBV2	-	TRBJ1-5	-	13	CATARGINQPQHF	TGTGCCACCGCCAGGGGAATCAATCAGCCCCAGCATTTT
TRBV5-4	-	TRBJ2-3	-	13	CASSLGATDTQYF	TGTGCCAGCAGCTTGGGGGCTACAGATACGCAGTATTTT
TRBV5-4	-	TRBJ2-2	TRBD2	15	CASIKSGRGAGELFF	TGTGCCAGCATAAAAAGCGGGAGGGGGGCCGGGGAGCTGTTTTTT
TRBV24-1	-	TRBJ2-7	-	16	CATSEATMRGAYEQYF	TGTGCCACCAGTGAGGCCACTATGCGGGGAGCCTACGAGCAGTACTTC
TRBV19	-	TRBJ2-1	TRBD1	13	CASSPRGYNEQFF	TGTGCCAGTAGCCCCAGGGGGTACAATGAGCAGTTCTTC
TRBV6-2/TRBV6-3	-	TRBJ2-4	TRBD1	13	CASSTGTVNIQYF	TGTGCCAGCAGTACCGGGACAGTAAACATTCAGTACTTC
TRBV18	-	TRBJ1-1	-	16	CASSPRLLINRTEAFF	TGTGCCAGCTCACCAAGGCTTTTAATTAACAGGACTGAAGCTTTCTTT
TRBV27	-	TRBJ2-1	-	14	CASSALPQSSEQFF	TGTGCCAGCAGTGCTCTCCCACAGAGCAGTGAGCAGTTCTTC
TRBV9	-	TRBJ1-2	TRBD1	14	CASSVVDRAGGYTF	TGTGCCAGCAGCGTAGTCGACAGGGCGGGTGGCTACACCTTC